The 2 T cell receptor beta chains listed next were all sequenced from one sample in a study of patients and donors after allogeneic stem cell transplantation. TCRdb itself ran the RT-PCR reads through MiXCR, one entry per CDR3 protein. Altogether under 200,000 distinct CDR3 sequences are present, about 30% being singletons, with the ten largest covering 3.2%. The specimen was blood, either unsorted or a sorted T cell fraction (not recorded which). Source of these receptors: a human donor who was either an allogeneic HSCT recipient or a stem cell or donor lymphocyte infusion donor (not recorded which). It is not recorded whose cells these are; they may come from a transplant donor.

The chain carries TRBV4-3 and TRBJ2-7, with TRBD2 matching 12 bases. The CDR3 totals 18 residues. With V trimmed by 0 bases and J by 5 bases, 11 bases remained unmatched. CDR1 LGHNA and CDR2 YSLEER come from the germline V gene. The CDR3 reads CASSQDRGLAGGRNEQYF. The CDR3 DNA follows: TGCGCCAGCAGCCAAGATCGGGGACTAGCGGGTGGTCGGAACGAGCAGTACTTC.

J is TRBJ1-5 and V is TRBV6-5; D is uncertain. V dropped 6 bases and J dropped 3 bases, with 15 bases sitting between them. Germline CDR1 is MNHEY and CDR2 is SVGAGI. The CDR3 length is 15 residues. The CDR3, as DNA: TGTGCCAGCAGCCCAACGGACCGACCCAATCAGCCCCAGCATTTT. This translates into CASSPTDRPNQPQHF.